The 17 T cell receptor beta chains in this list originate from one sample, sequenced in a study of CD8 T cells in ankylosing spondylitis. These receptors' targets are unknown. Overall study results and limits: Ankylosing spondylitis blood appeared to be characterized by a TCR beta motif of eight or nine highly homologous variants.

TCRdb redid the calling of the 5' RACE reads with MiXCR, one entry per CDR3 protein. The data show fewer than 500,000 distinct CDR3 sequences, about 22% seen once. The specimen was blood, either unsorted or a sorted T cell fraction (not recorded which). The receptors shown here come from a male donor with ankylosing spondylitis.

As concerns this clonotype: The junction differs from germline at one of its ends, possibly a read error. This chain links TRBV5-1 with TRBJ1-1, with D uncertain. The length of the CDR3 is 14 residues. Looked up from germline, CDR1 is SGHRS and CDR2 is YFSETQ. DNA for the CDR3: TGCGCCAACAGCCATGCAGGATCGAACACTGAAGCTTTCTTT. It yields the protein CANSHAGSNTEAFF.

This clonotype was counted between two and nine times. V is TRBV5-1 and J is TRBJ2-7, with a tentative D call TRBD1 (6 bases). Germline CDR1 and CDR2: SGHRS and YFSETQ. V lost 3 bases, J lost 2 bases, and 9 bases lay in between. The CDR3 contains 13 residues. CDR3: CASSWDKTYEQYF. CDR3 in DNA: TGCGCCAGCAGCTGGGACAAGACCTACGAGCAGTACTTC.

The genes are TRBV5-1 and TRBJ2-5; a possible D gene is TRBD1 (5 bases). V lost 7 bases, J lost 2 bases, and 21 bases lay in between. The germline gives CDR1 SGHRS, CDR2 YFSETQ. The CDR3 runs 16 residues. The CDR3 is CASGFTATATQETQYF. The CDR3 DNA sequence: TGCGCCAGCGGATTCACCGCGACAGCAACACAAGAGACCCAGTACTTC.

This rearrangement joins TRBV3-1 to TRBJ1-3; 7 bases are a match to TRBD1. The CDR3 extends over 17 amino acids. The germline gives CDR1 LGHDT, CDR2 YNNKEL (reference sequence). With 3 bases clipped from V and 0 bases from J, the junction kept 8 bases outside the gene matches. The CDR3: CASSQEIQGFSGNTIYF. The CDR3 DNA follows: TGTGCCAGCAGCCAGGAAATACAGGGGTTCTCTGGAAACACCATATATTTT.

This clonotype was detected a few times. The chain employs TRBV5-1 and TRBJ2-3; maybe TRBD2 (6 bases). Germline CDR1 is SGHRS and CDR2 is YFSETQ. This CDR3 has 15 amino acids. V was shortened by 0 bases and J by 3 bases, with 11 bases between the two germline ends. The CDR3 sequence: CASSLDGSITDTQYF. The CDR3 nucleotides are TGCGCCAGCAGCTTGGACGGGAGTATTACAGATACGCAGTATTTT.

The chain joins TRBV5-1 to TRBJ2-3; 14 bases match TRBD2. Germline lookup yields CDR1 SGHRS and CDR2 YFSETQ. This CDR3 has 17 amino acids. Germline trimming cut 4 bases from V and 2 bases from J; bases unmatched to any gene: 6. In nucleotides, the CDR3 is TGCGCCAGCAGCAACGGACTAGCGGGGGGTATCACAGATACGCAGTATTTT. It translates to CASSNGLAGGITDTQYF.

The J gene is TRBJ1-5, the V gene TRBV12-3 or TRBV12-4, with 7 bases matching TRBD1. The CDR3 extends over 14 amino acids. V lost 3 bases to trimming and J lost 7 bases; unmatched junction nucleotides: 6. The CDR3 DNA reads as TGTGCCAGCAGTTTGGAGGGGGCCTGGCAGCCCCAGCATTTT. This encodes CASSLEGAWQPQHF.

This clonotype was detected only a few times. The rearrangement joins TRBV15 to TRBJ1-1, with 9 bases lining up with TRBD1. The CDR3 has 16 amino acids. V gave up 0 bases and J gave up 1 base; unmatched junction bases: 3. CDR1 and CDR2 (germline): LNHNV, YYDKDF (reference sequence). In nucleotides, the CDR3 is TGTGCCACCAGCAGAGAGGGGACAGGGAGGAACACTGAAGCTTTCTTT. This translates into CATSREGTGRNTEAFF.

This sequence joins TRBV7-3 and TRBJ2-5; no firm D call. The CDR3 runs to 13 residues. CDR1 and CDR2 from the germline V gene are SGHTA and FQGTGA. Trimming left V 6 bases short and J 5 bases short, with 13 bases between. The CDR3: CASSYTPTETQYF. The CDR3, as DNA: TGTGCCAGCAGTTATACCCCTACGGAGACCCAGTACTTC.

This clonotype has a count of ten or more. J is TRBJ2-1 and V is TRBV20-1; the match to TRBD2 covers 13 bases. With V trimmed by 5 bases and J by 4 bases, 2 bases remained unmatched. Germline-derived CDR1 and CDR2 are DFQATT and SNEGSKA (reference sequence). CDR3 length: 14 residues. The CDR3 DNA reads TGCAGTGCTCAGACTAGCGGGAGGTACAATGAGCAGTTCTTC. Protein: CSAQTSGRYNEQFF.

This rearrangement joins TRBV6-1 to TRBJ2-1; D is possibly TRBD2 (6 bases). Germline CDR1 reads MNHNS; CDR2 reads SASEGT. The CDR3 runs to 14 residues. V lost 7 bases and J lost 8, with 18 bases in between. The CDR3 DNA reads as TGTGCCAGCAAGAGGTCTGGCGGGACCGATGAGCAGTTCTTC. Translating it yields CASKRSGGTDEQFF.

This clonotype has just one count. The CDR3 spells CASRRGLSGASTDTQYF. The DNA for the CDR3 is TGTGCCAGCAGGAGGGGACTTAGCGGAGCTAGCACAGATACGCAGTATTTT. The chain is built from TRBV6-1 and TRBJ2-3; D may be TRBD2 (6 bases). The CDR3 runs to 17 residues. The germline gives CDR1 MNHNS, CDR2 SASEGT. Trimming removed 6 bases from V and 0 bases from J, with 19 bases in between.

V gene TRBV6-5 combines with J gene TRBJ1-5, with 8 positions matching TRBD1. The CDR3 is 14 amino acids. Trimming at V came to 8 bases and at J to 7 bases, leaving 10 bases not matched to a gene. CDR1 and CDR2 from the germline V gene are MNHEY and SVGAGI. The CDR3 here is CASGSPGGTQPQHF. CDR3 nucleotide sequence: TGTGCCAGCGGTTCTCCAGGGGGCACGCAGCCCCAGCATTTT.

This clonotype was recorded a few times. The chain employs TRBV15 and TRBJ1-1; 7 bases fit TRBD1. CDR3 length equals 12 residues. Germline values: CDR1 LNHNV, CDR2 YYDKDF (reference sequence). V was clipped by 5 bases and J by 5 bases; unmatched bases: 2. CDR3 region: CATSLQGTEAFF. Written as DNA, the CDR3 is TGTGCCACCAGCTTACAGGGGACTGAAGCTTTCTTT. The full variable domain, rest sourced from reference TRBV15 and TRBJ1-1, is DAMVIQNPRYQVTQFGKPVTLSCSQTLNHNVMYWYQQKSSQAPKLLFHYYDKDFNNEADTPDNFQSRRPNTSFCFLDIRSPGLGDTAMYLCATSLQGTEAFFGQGTRLTVV.

This clonotype was recorded at least ten times. The chain employs TRBV29-1 and TRBJ2-1, with a weak D call TRBD1 (6 bases). This CDR3 is 15 amino acids long. V was clipped by 1 base and J by 4 bases, with 14 bases between them. Germline V lookup: CDR1 SQVTM, CDR2 ANQGSEA. The CDR3 region is CSVEGGRDTYNEQFF. For the CDR3, the DNA is TGCAGCGTTGAAGGGGGCCGGGACACGTACAATGAGCAGTTCTTC.

V and J are TRBV11-2 and TRBJ2-5, with 8 positions matching TRBD2. Germline values: CDR1 SGHAT, CDR2 FQNNGV. The length of the CDR3 is 16 residues. V lost 5 bases to trimming and J lost 3 bases; unmatched junction nucleotides: 11. The CDR3 protein is CASSPQPPGGKETQYF. Here the CDR3 DNA reads TGTGCCAGCAGCCCTCAACCCCCGGGGGGGAAAGAGACCCAGTACTTC.

This clonotype was seen a handful of times. The J gene is TRBJ2-1, the V gene TRBV5-1; D gene uncertain. V dropped 5 bases and J dropped 0 bases, with 12 bases sitting between them. In germline, CDR1 is SGHRS, CDR2 YFSETQ. This CDR3 has 15 residues. DNA of the CDR3: TGCGCCAGCAGGTTAGACTCGAGCTCCTACAATGAGCAGTTCTTC. Translating it yields CASRLDSSSYNEQFF.